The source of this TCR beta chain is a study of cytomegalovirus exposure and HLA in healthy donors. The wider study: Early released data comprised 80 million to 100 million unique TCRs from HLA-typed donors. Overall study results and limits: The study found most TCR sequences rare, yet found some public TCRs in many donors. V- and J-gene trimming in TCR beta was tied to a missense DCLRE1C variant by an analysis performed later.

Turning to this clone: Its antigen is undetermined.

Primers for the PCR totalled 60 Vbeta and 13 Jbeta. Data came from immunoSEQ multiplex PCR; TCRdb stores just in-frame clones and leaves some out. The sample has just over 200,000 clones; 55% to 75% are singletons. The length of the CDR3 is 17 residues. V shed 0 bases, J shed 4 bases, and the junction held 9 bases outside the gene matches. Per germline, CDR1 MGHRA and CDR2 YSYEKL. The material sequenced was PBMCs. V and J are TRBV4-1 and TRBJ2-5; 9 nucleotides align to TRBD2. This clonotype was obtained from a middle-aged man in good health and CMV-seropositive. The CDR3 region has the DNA TGCGCCAGCAGCCAAGATGGGAGGCGGGGGGGCCGAGAGACCCAGTACTTC. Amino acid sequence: CASSQDGRRGGRETQYF.